A single sample gave rise to the 9 T cell receptor beta chains below, sequenced in a study of blood T cell repertoires in COVID-19. TCRdb's table, derived via immunoSEQ multiplex PCR, lists solely in-frame clones and lacks some. The repertoire has roughly 120,000 clones, roughly 79% of them found once; the top ten carry roughly 17%. The sequenced sample consisted of peripheral blood. These receptors were collected from a woman aged 80 or over with active or convalescent COVID-19.

This clone turned up a few times. This chain uses TRBV9 with TRBJ2-7; D is perhaps TRBD1 (5 bases). Germline-derived CDR1 and CDR2 are SGDLS and YYNGEE. The CDR3 is made up of 14 amino acids. V lost 4 bases and J 3 bases, leaving 14 bases between the germline ends. The CDR3 reads CASSPRTDNYEQYF. The CDR3 nucleotides read TGTGCCAGCAGCCCCCGGACGGACAACTACGAGCAGTACTTC.

For the CDR3, the DNA is TGCGCCAGCAGCTTGCGGGGTCTGAGTTCACCCCTCCACTTT. This codes for CASSLRGLSSPLHF. The V and J genes are TRBV5-1 and TRBJ1-6; D is unresolved. The CDR3 sequence is 14 residues long. Per germline, CDR1 SGHRS and CDR2 YFSETQ. V lost 1 base, J lost 9 bases, and 11 bases lay in between.

The chain is built from TRBV6-2 or TRBV6-3 and TRBJ2-1, with TRBD2 as a possible D gene (6 bases). CDR1 and CDR2 from the germline V gene are MNHEY and SVGEGT. With 0 bases removed from V and 10 bases from J, the gap between germline ends came to 10 bases. The CDR3 loop spans 13 amino acids. CDR3 sequence reads: CASSYSPSVEQFF. The DNA for the CDR3 is TGTGCCAGCAGTTACTCCCCTAGCGTAGAGCAGTTCTTC.

The chain carries TRBV7-9 and TRBJ1-1; the D is unclear. The CDR3 totals 13 residues. Germline CDR1 and CDR2: SEHNR and FQNEAQ (reference sequence). V lost 0 bases and J lost 4, with 6 bases in between. This CDR3 is CASSLARRTEAFF. DNA of the CDR3: TGTGCCAGCAGCTTAGCGAGGCGCACTGAAGCTTTCTTT.

This clone was detected only a few times. The chain employs TRBV6-8 and TRBJ2-7, with D possibly TRBD2 on 7 matching bases. V was trimmed by 10 bases and J by 9 bases, leaving 16 bases between them. Germline CDR1 reads MNHGY; CDR2 reads SAAAGT. This CDR3 region has 11 residues. The CDR3 bases are TGTGCCACGGGGGGCGGCGGTGGGCAGTACTTC. Protein: CATGGGGGQYF.

The chain uses TRBV27 and TRBJ2-1, with D possibly matching TRBD1 (6 bases). The CDR3 length is 15 residues. CDR1 MNHEY and CDR2 SMNVEV come from the germline V gene (reference sequence). The V end was cut by 6 bases, the J end by 0 bases, with 12 bases between. CDR3 residues: CASSTGQRSYNEQFF. The CDR3 DNA reads TGTGCCAGCAGCACAGGACAGCGCTCCTACAATGAGCAGTTCTTC.

V is TRBV15 and J is TRBJ2-1; D perhaps matches TRBD2 (6 bases). Trimming shortened V by 0 bases and J by 8 bases, and 20 bases separated the two germline ends. The CDR3 extends over 17 amino acids. In germline, CDR1 is LNHNV, CDR2 YYDKDF (reference sequence). The CDR3 loop reads CATSRDAWGESMDEQFF. The CDR3, as DNA: TGTGCCACCAGCAGAGACGCATGGGGGGAGTCGATGGATGAGCAGTTCTTC. The entire variable domain, with the rest obtained from reference TRBV15 and TRBJ2-1, is as follows: DAMVIQNPRYQVTQFGKPVTLSCSQTLNHNVMYWYQQKSSQAPKLLFHYYDKDFNNEADTPDNFQSRRPNTSFCFLDIRSPGLGDTAMYLCATSRDAWGESMDEQFFGPGTRLTVL.

The rearrangement links TRBV5-1 to TRBJ1-1; tentative D call: TRBD1 (5 bases). The germline gives CDR1 SGHRS, CDR2 YFSETQ. The CDR3 extends over 15 amino acids. Between the trimmed V and J ends, which lost 4 bases and 1 base, there was a span of 14 bases. DNA of the CDR3: TGCGCCAGCAGCCTTAGACAGAAGAAGAACACTGAAGCTTTCTTT. This translates into CASSLRQKKNTEAFF.

This clone was counted a few times. The J gene is TRBJ1-2, the V gene TRBV15; the match to TRBD1 covers 9 bases. V lost 5 bases to trimming and J lost 0 bases; unmatched junction nucleotides: 4. This CDR3 spans 15 amino acids. The germline gives CDR1 LNHNV, CDR2 YYDKDF (reference sequence). CDR3: CATSRRTGANYGYTF. CDR3 bases: TGTGCCACCAGCCGAAGGACAGGGGCTAACTATGGCTACACCTTC.